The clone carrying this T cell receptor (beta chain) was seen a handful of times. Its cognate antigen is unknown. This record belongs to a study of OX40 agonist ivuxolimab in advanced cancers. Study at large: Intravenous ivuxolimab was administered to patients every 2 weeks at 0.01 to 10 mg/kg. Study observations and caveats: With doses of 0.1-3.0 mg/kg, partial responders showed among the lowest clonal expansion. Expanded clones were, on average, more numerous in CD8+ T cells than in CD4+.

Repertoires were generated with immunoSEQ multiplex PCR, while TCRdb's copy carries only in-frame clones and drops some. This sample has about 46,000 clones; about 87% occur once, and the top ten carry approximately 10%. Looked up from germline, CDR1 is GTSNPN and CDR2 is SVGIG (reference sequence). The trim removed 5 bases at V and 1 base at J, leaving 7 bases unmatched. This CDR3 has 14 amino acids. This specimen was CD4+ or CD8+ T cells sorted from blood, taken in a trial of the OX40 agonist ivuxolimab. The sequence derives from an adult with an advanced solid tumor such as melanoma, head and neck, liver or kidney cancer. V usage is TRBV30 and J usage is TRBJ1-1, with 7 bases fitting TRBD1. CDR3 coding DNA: TGTGCCTGGGAAAGGGGACAGAGGAACACTGAAGCTTTCTTT. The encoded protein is CAWERGQRNTEAFF.